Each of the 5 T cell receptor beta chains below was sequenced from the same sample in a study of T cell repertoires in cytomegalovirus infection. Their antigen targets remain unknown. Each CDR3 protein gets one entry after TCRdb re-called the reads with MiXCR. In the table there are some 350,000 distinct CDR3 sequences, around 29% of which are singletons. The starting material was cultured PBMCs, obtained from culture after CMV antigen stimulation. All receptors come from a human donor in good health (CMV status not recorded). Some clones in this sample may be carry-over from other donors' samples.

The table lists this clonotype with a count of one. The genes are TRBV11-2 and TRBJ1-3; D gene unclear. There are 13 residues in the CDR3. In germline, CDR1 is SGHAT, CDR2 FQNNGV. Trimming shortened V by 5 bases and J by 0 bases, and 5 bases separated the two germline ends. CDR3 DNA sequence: TGTGCCAGCAGCATTTTCTCTGGAAACACCATATATTTT. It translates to CASSIFSGNTIYF.

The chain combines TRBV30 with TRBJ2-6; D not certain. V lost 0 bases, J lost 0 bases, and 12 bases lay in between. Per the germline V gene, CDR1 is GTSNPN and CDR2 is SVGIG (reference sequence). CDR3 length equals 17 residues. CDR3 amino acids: CAWSVRPGNSGANVLTF. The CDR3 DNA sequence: TGTGCCTGGAGTGTACGGCCAGGAAACTCTGGGGCCAACGTCCTGACTTTC.

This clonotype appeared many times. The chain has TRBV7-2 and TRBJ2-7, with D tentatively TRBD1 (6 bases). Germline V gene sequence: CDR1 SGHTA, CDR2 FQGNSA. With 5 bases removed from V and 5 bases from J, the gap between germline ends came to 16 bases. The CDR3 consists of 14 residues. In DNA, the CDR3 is TGTGCCAGCAGCCCGTCCGGGACAACTAACGAGCAGTACTTC. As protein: CASSPSGTTNEQYF.

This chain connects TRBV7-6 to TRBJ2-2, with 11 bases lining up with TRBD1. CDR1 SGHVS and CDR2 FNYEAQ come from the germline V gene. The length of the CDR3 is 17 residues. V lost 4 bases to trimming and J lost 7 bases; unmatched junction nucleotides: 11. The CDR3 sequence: CASSSPWTGGIGGELFF. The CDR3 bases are TGTGCCAGCAGCTCTCCCTGGACAGGGGGCATTGGCGGGGAGCTGTTTTTT.

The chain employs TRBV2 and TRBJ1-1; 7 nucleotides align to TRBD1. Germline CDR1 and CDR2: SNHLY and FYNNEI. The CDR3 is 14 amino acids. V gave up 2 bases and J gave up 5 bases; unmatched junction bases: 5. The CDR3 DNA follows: TGTGCCAGCAGTGAACAGGGGGGGTTAACTGAAGCTTTCTTT. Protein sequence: CASSEQGGLTEAFF. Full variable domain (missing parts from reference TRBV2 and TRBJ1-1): EPEVTQTPSHQVTQMGQEVILRCVPISNHLYFYWYRQILGQKVEFLVSFYNNEISEKSEIFDDQFSVERPDGSNFTLKIRSTKLEDSAMYFCASSEQGGLTEAFFGQGTRLTVV.